These 19 T cell receptor beta chains were sequenced from one sample in a study of identical twins. MiXCR, run by TCRdb on the 5' RACE reads, gives a single entry per CDR3 protein. The data contain under 900,000 distinct CDR3 sequences, 10% to 15% of them singletons. These same records also appear under a second study, on yellow fever vaccine responses in identical twins.

The source material was PBMCs. Receptors were obtained from a young woman in good health.

This clonotype was observed many times. The genes are TRBV6-2 or TRBV6-3 and TRBJ1-5, with TRBD1 matching 7 bases. The CDR3 has 17 residues. J gave up 4 bases and V 5 bases, and 14 bases lay outside the gene matches. The germline gives CDR1 MNHEY, CDR2 SVGEGT. CDR3 residues: CASSKTPGQRWNQPQHF. DNA of the CDR3: TGTGCCAGCAGTAAAACGCCGGGACAGAGGTGGAATCAGCCCCAGCATTTT.

This clonotype was counted ten times or more. The chain is built from TRBV5-1 and TRBJ2-1; 10 nucleotides line up with TRBD2. The V gene's germline CDR1 is SGHRS and CDR2 YFSETQ. J was trimmed by 10 bases and V by 4 bases; bases with no gene match: 17. CDR3 length equals 17 residues. The CDR3 bases are TGCGCCAGCAGCCAACTACCCCCTAGCGGGAGCCCTAGAGAGCAGTTCTTC. Its protein product is CASSQLPPSGSPREQFF. The full variable domain, in which reference TRBV5-1 and TRBJ2-1 provide the parts outside the CDR3, is KAGVTQTPRYLIKTRGQQVTLSCSPISGHRSVSWYQQTPGQGLQFLFEYFSETQRNKGNFPGRFSGRQFSNSRSEMNVSTLELGDSALYLCASSQLPPSGSPREQFFGPGTRLTVL.

This clonotype has a handful of counts. The gene calls are TRBV11-2 and TRBJ2-1; 8 nucleotides match TRBD1. Unmatched junction bases numbered 7, after V lost 1 base and J lost 2 bases. Germline V lookup: CDR1 SGHAT, CDR2 FQNNGV. CDR3 length equals 17 residues. The CDR3 DNA sequence: TGTGCCAGCAGCTTAGGAAGGACAGGGAGGACCTACAATGAGCAGTTCTTC. It translates to CASSLGRTGRTYNEQFF.

V and J are TRBV7-9 and TRBJ2-1; the D call may be TRBD1 or TRBD2 (5 bases each). Germline V lookup: CDR1 SEHNR, CDR2 FQNEAQ (reference sequence). The germline V and J ends were trimmed by 7 bases and 2 bases, with 12 bases remaining between them. This CDR3 region has 14 residues. CDR3 sequence (DNA): TGTGCCAGCACCCTAGAGGGACCCTACAATGAGCAGTTCTTC. Translation: CASTLEGPYNEQFF.

This clonotype was picked up many times. One junction end disagrees with the germline gene, perhaps due to a read error. This rearrangement joins TRBV5-1 to TRBJ2-1; TRBD2 matches 14 bases. Germline CDR1 reads SGHRS; CDR2 reads YFSETQ. The CDR3 sequence is 15 residues long. The DNA of the CDR3 is TGTGCCAGCAGCCAGGGACTAGCGGGAGCCAATGAGCAGTTCTTC. Translated, it gives CASSQGLAGANEQFF.

This clonotype was picked up one time. The V and J genes are TRBV4-1 and TRBJ1-5; D may be TRBD1 (5 bases). The CDR3 totals 19 residues. CDR1 is MGHRA, CDR2 YSYEKL, per germline. Trimming took 0 bases from V and 1 from J, leaving 19 bases between them. DNA of the CDR3: TGCGCCAGCAGCCAAGAGGGGCAGGGTTTTCGACGGAGCAATCAGCCCCAGCATTTT. The encoded protein is CASSQEGQGFRRSNQPQHF.

This clonotype was detected only a few times. The chain combines TRBV9 with TRBJ2-1, with D possibly TRBD2 on 6 matching bases. The CDR3 covers 14 residues. The ends were cut back, 7 bases at V and 7 bases at J, with 18 bases in the middle. Germline CDR1 and CDR2: SGDLS and YYNGEE. CDR3: CASSPRRAGNEQFF. In nucleotides, the CDR3 is TGTGCCAGCTCCCCTAGGAGGGCGGGGAATGAGCAGTTCTTC.

This clonotype turned up a few times. V is TRBV7-3 and J is TRBJ2-1, with 14 nucleotides matching TRBD2. V was clipped by 5 bases and J by 4 bases; unmatched bases: 7. Per germline, CDR1 SGHTA and CDR2 FQGTGA. The CDR3 spans 17 residues. The DNA for the CDR3 is TGTGCCAGCAGCCCCAGACTAGCGGGAGGGTCGTACAATGAGCAGTTCTTC. Residues: CASSPRLAGGSYNEQFF.

This chain links TRBV12-3 or TRBV12-4 with TRBJ1-5, with D uncertain. There are 16 residues in the CDR3. V lost 0 bases, J lost 6 bases, and 15 bases lay in between. The CDR3 coding sequence is TGTGCCAGCAGTTTAGCGTTGGATGCTCCGCGTCAGCCCCAGCATTTT. This gives the protein CASSLALDAPRQPQHF.

The table lists this clonotype with a few counts. This chain links TRBV7-9 with TRBJ2-5; 11 bases align to TRBD2. The CDR3 consists of 17 residues. Looked up from germline, CDR1 is SEHNR and CDR2 is FQNEAQ (reference sequence). V was clipped by 3 bases and J by 4 bases; unmatched bases: 10. The CDR3 protein is CASSLTSGTSGRETQYF. Written as DNA, the CDR3 is TGTGCCAGCAGCTTGACCTCCGGGACTAGCGGCAGAGAGACCCAGTACTTC.

Ten or more counts support this clonotype. The chain has TRBV3-1 and TRBJ2-3; D unclear. The CDR3 consists of 13 residues. V lost 5 bases to trimming and J lost 5 bases, with 11 bases between them. The V gene's germline CDR1 is LGHDT and CDR2 YNNKEL (reference sequence). CDR3 nucleotides: TGTGCCAGCAGCAACGGGCCGGGAGATACGCAGTATTTT. Residues: CASSNGPGDTQYF.

This clonotype has just a few counts. The chain uses TRBV12-3 or TRBV12-4 and TRBJ1-5; D is perhaps TRBD1 (5 bases). The CDR3 is 13 amino acids. Trimming took off 3 bases at V and 7 bases at J, with 10 bases between the two ends. CDR3 in amino acids: CASSFGGRQPQHF. In DNA form, the CDR3 reads TGTGCCAGCAGTTTCGGGGGGAGGCAGCCCCAGCATTTT.

This clonotype was picked up a small number of times. The CDR3 protein is CASSGDRRSPRTEAFF. The CDR3 nucleotides are TGTGCCAGCAGTGGGGACAGGCGATCCCCTAGGACTGAAGCTTTCTTT. The V and J genes are TRBV6-1 and TRBJ1-1, with 8 bases lining up with TRBD1. The CDR3 is 16 residues long. CDR1 is MNHNS, CDR2 SASEGT, per germline. Trimming at V came to 4 bases and at J to 5 bases, leaving 12 bases not matched to a gene.

The chain combines TRBV12-3 or TRBV12-4 with TRBJ1-6, with unresolved D. Trimming removed 2 bases at V and 10 bases at J, with 12 bases between. This CDR3 is built from 14 residues. The CDR3: CASSLNFGSSPLHF. CDR3 nucleotide sequence: TGTGCCAGCAGTTTAAACTTCGGGAGCTCACCCCTCCACTTT.

This clonotype occurred a few times. The chain is built from TRBV12-3 or TRBV12-4 and TRBJ1-6; no clear D gene. The CDR3 contains 14 residues. Trimming removed 6 bases from V and 14 bases from J, with 20 bases in between. The chain's CDR3 is CASSSGRPFHSLHF. CDR3 coding DNA: TGTGCCAGCAGCTCCGGGCGACCCTTTCATTCCCTCCACTTT.

The chain is built from TRBV5-5 and TRBJ1-5; perhaps TRBD1 as D (5 bases). Germline CDR1 is SGHKS and CDR2 is YYEKEE (reference sequence). V lost 0 bases and J 6 bases, leaving 10 bases between the germline ends. The CDR3 consists of 14 residues. CDR3 region: CASSLEAGTQPQHF. Here the CDR3 DNA reads TGTGCCAGCAGCTTGGAGGCAGGGACTCAGCCCCAGCATTTT.

This clonotype was counted ten times or more. The rearrangement uses TRBV29-1 and TRBJ2-3; D not resolved. This CDR3 is built from 12 residues. V lost 7 bases to trimming and J lost 0 bases, with 8 bases between them. From germline, CDR1 is SQVTM and CDR2 ANQGSEA. The CDR3 is CSAGASTDTQYF. Written as DNA, the CDR3 is TGCAGCGCGGGTGCTAGCACAGATACGCAGTATTTT.

The chain is built from TRBV15 and TRBJ2-7; D is undetermined. There are 13 residues in the CDR3. The V gene's germline CDR1 is LNHNV and CDR2 YYDKDF (reference sequence). V was pared by 5 bases and J by 4 bases, with 12 bases between. DNA of the CDR3: TGTGCCACCAGCCCAAGACCCGTTTACGAGCAGTACTTC. It translates to CATSPRPVYEQYF.

In this sample, this clonotype turned up a few times. This chain links TRBV7-9 with TRBJ1-1; tentative D call: TRBD1 (6 bases). The CDR3 has 13 amino acids. CDR1 is SEHNR, CDR2 FQNEAQ, per germline (reference sequence). Trimming pared 7 bases from V and 10 bases from J, leaving 19 bases between. CDR3 nucleotide sequence: TGTGCCAGCAACAGGGACCCGCCGTCAGGAGCTTTCTTT. This sequence encodes CASNRDPPSGAFF.